This T cell receptor (beta chain) appears in the sequencing data of a study of cytomegalovirus exposure and HLA in healthy donors. Findings of the study overall: A previous analysis found most TCR beta V segments productive roughly 87% or roughly 30% of the time.

Healthy bone marrow donors made up the cohort. In the PCR, 60 Vbeta and 13 Jbeta primers were used. Clones were sequenced by immunoSEQ multiplex PCR, and TCRdb holds only the in-frame ones, with some missing. Of approximately 150,000 clones in the sample, approximately 85% were seen once. To note about this clone: What it binds is unknown.

Sequencing was carried out using PBMCs. The TCR sequence derives from a man aged 45-65 years in good health and CMV-seropositive.

For the CDR3, the DNA is TGTGCCAGCAGCGGGGGACAACTTAACGGGGTGAATGAGCAGTTCTTC. Its translation is CASSGGQLNGVNEQFF. This chain connects TRBV9 to TRBJ2-1, with TRBD1 as a possible D gene (6 bases). The CDR3 is 16 amino acids. Trimming left V 3 bases short and J 7 bases short, with 20 bases between. Germline V gene lookup returns CDR1 SGDLS and CDR2 YYNGEE.